This T cell receptor (beta chain) was recovered during a study of cytomegalovirus exposure and HLA in healthy donors. Overall study context: There were fewer than 130 million unique TCR beta sequences, drawn from approximately 180 million T cells, in an earlier analysis. An early release of data contained 75 million to 90 million unique TCRs, which came from HLA-typed donors.

CDR3 length: 16 amino acids. The germline V gene encodes CDR1 SEHNR and CDR2 FQNEAQ (reference sequence). The J segment lost 2 bases and the V segment lost 5 bases, leaving 8 bases of the junction unmatched. With 60 Vbeta and 13 Jbeta primers, the PCR was carried out. The method was immunoSEQ multiplex PCR; TCRdb's version includes in-frame clones alone and lacks a portion of them. The sample comprises roughly 290,000 clones, about 90% of which are singletons, and approximately 2% rests with the top ten. V is TRBV7-9 and J is TRBJ2-3, with 9 bases lining up with TRBD2. Sequenced sample: PBMCs. The source is a young woman in good health and CMV-seronegative. CDR3 DNA sequence: TGTGCCAGCAGCCCACAAGGACTAGCGATCACAGATACGCAGTATTTT. Its translation: CASSPQGLAITDTQYF.